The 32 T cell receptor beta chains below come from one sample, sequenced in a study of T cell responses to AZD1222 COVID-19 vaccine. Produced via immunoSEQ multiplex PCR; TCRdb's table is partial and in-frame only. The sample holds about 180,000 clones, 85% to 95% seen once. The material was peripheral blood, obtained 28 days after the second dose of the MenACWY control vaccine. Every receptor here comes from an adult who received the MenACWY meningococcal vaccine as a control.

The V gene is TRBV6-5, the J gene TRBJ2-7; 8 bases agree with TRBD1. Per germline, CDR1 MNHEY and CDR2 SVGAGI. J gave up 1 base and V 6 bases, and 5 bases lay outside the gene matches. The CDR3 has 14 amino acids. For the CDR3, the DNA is TGTGCCAGCAGCCATGGACAGGGATCCTACGAGCAGTACTTC. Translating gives CASSHGQGSYEQYF.

CDR3 sequence: CASSLLGMLSRFF. DNA for the CDR3: TGTGCCAGCAGCTTATTGGGAATGCTGAGCCGTTTCTTT. The J gene is TRBJ1-1, the V gene TRBV7-9, with no clear D. This CDR3 is built from 13 residues. CDR1 SEHNR and CDR2 FQNEAQ come from the germline V gene (reference sequence). The V gene lost 2 bases and the J gene lost 13 bases, with 17 bases spanning the gap.

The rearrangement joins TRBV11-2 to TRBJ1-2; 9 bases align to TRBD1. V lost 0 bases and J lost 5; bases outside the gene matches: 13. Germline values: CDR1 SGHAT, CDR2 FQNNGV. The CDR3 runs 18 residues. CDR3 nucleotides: TGTGCCAGCAGCTTAGATTACGGGACAGGGAGCCGAGTTTATGGCTACACCTTC. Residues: CASSLDYGTGSRVYGYTF.

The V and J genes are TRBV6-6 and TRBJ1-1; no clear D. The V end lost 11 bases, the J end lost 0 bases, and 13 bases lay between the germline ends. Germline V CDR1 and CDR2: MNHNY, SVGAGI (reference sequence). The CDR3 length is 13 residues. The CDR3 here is CALKAEMNTEAFF. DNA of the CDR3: TGTGCCCTGAAGGCCGAGATGAACACTGAAGCTTTCTTT.

This chain's CDR3 is CASSPGAWGQPQHF. The CDR3 nucleotides are TGCGCCAGCAGCCCCGGCGCCTGGGGCCAGCCCCAGCATTTT. The rearrangement uses TRBV5-1 and TRBJ1-5; weak D call: TRBD1 (5 bases). Germline V gene data show CDR1 as SGHRS and CDR2 as YFSETQ. Trimming stripped 4 bases from V and 7 bases from J, with 15 bases between. This CDR3 contains 14 residues.

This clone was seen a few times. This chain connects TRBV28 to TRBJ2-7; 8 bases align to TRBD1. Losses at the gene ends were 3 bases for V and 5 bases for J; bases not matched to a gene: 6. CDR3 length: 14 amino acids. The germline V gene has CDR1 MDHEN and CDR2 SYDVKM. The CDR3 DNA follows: TGTGCCAGCAGTTTCACGCAGGGGGCTGACGAGCAGTACTTC. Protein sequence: CASSFTQGADEQYF.

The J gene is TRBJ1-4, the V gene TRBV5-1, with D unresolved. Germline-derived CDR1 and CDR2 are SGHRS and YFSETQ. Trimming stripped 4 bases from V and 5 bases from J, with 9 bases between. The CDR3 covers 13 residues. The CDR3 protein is CASSPTLNEKLFF. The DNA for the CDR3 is TGCGCCAGCAGCCCTACCTTAAATGAAAAACTGTTTTTT.

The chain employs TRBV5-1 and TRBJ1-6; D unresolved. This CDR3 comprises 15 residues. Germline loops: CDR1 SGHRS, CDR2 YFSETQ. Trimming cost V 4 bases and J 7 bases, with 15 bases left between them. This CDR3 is CASSEGRSGNSPLHF. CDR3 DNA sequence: TGCGCCAGCAGCGAAGGGAGGAGTGGGAATTCACCCCTCCACTTT.

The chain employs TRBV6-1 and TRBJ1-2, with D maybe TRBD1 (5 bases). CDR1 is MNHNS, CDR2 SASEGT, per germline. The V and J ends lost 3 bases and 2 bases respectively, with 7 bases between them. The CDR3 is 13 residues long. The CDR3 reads CASSERDNYGYTF. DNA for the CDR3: TGTGCCAGCAGTGAGAGGGACAACTATGGCTACACCTTC.

This chain's CDR3 is CASSHQVTGNESPAFF. CDR3 coding DNA: TGTGCCAGCAGCCATCAAGTGACAGGGAATGAGTCGCCGGCTTTCTTT. The chain has TRBV3-1 (or the pseudogene TRBV3-2) and TRBJ1-1, with 7 nucleotides matching TRBD1. Per germline, CDR1 LGHDT and CDR2 YNNKEL (reference sequence). The CDR3 has 16 amino acids. The trim removed 3 bases at V and 11 bases at J, leaving 18 bases unmatched.

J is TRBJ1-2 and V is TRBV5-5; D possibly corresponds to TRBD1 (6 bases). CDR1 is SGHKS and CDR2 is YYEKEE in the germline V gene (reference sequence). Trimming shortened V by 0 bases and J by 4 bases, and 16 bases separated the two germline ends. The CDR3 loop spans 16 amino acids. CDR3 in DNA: TGTGCCAGCAGCTTGGTCGCTCGAGGGGGTCCCTATGGCTACACCTTC. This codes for CASSLVARGGPYGYTF.

CDR3 in amino acids: CASSGGGGPFTGELFF. Here the CDR3 DNA reads TGTGCCAGCAGCGGGGGCGGGGGGCCATTCACCGGGGAGCTGTTTTTT. This chain joins TRBV5-6 and TRBJ2-2; 8 nucleotides line up with TRBD2. Germline V gives CDR1 SGHDT, CDR2 YYEEEE. J lost 4 bases, V lost 4 bases, and 9 bases had no gene match. The CDR3 length is 16 residues.

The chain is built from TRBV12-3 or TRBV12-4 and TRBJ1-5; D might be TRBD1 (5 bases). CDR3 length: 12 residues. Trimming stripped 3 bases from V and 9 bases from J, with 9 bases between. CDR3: CASSLWRGPQHF. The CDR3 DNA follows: TGTGCCAGCAGTTTGTGGAGGGGGCCCCAGCATTTT.

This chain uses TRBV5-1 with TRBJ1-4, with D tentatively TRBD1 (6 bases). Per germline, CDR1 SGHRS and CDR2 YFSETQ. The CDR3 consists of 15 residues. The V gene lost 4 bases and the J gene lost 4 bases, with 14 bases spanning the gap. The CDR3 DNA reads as TGCGCCAGCAGCATAACAGGGCAATTTAATGAAAAACTGTTTTTT. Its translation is CASSITGQFNEKLFF.

DNA of the CDR3: TGTGCCAGCAGCCCGACAGGGAGCTCCTACAATGAGCAGTTCTTC. Its translation is CASSPTGSSYNEQFF. V is TRBV5-5 and J is TRBJ2-1; 7 bases map to TRBD1. In germline, CDR1 is SGHKS, CDR2 YYEKEE (reference sequence). J gave up 0 bases and V 4 bases, and 4 bases lay outside the gene matches. This CDR3 contains 15 residues.

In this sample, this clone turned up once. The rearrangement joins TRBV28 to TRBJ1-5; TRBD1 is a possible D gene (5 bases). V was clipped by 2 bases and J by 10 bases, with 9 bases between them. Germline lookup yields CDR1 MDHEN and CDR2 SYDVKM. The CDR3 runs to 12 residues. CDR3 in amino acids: CASSLRQFPQHF. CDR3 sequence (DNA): TGTGCCAGCAGTTTAAGACAGTTTCCCCAGCATTTT.

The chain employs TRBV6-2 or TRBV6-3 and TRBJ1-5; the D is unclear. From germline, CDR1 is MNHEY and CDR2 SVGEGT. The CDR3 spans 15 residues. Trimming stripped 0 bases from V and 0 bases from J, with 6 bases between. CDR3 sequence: CASSYSDVSNQPQHF. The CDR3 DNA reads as TGTGCCAGCAGTTACTCCGATGTTAGCAATCAGCCCCAGCATTTT.

As DNA, the CDR3 is TGTGCCAGTAGTGCGAATATCTACGAGCAGTACTTC. This gives the protein CASSANIYEQYF. The genes are TRBV19 and TRBJ2-7; D gene unclear. Germline V gives CDR1 LNHDA, CDR2 SQIVND (reference sequence). This CDR3 is 12 amino acids long. Trimming left V 5 bases short and J 3 bases short, with 8 bases between.

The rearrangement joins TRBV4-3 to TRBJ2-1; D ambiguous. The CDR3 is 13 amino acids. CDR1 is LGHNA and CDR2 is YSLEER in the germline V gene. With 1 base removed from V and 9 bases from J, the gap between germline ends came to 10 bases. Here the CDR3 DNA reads TGCGCCAGCAGCCAAGGGGAACTATTTGAGCAGTTCTTC. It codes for CASSQGELFEQFF.

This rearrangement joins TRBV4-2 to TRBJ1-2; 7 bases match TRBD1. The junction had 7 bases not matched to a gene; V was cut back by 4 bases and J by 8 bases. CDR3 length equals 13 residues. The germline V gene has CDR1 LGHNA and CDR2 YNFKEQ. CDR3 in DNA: TGTGCCAGCAGCCCCCAGGGGGGTGAGGGCTACACCTTC. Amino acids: CASSPQGGEGYTF.

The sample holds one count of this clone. As DNA, the CDR3 is TGTGCCAGCAGCTTATCTCCCTTGAACACTGAAGCTTTCTTT. This encodes CASSLSPLNTEAFF. The chain links TRBV7-6 to TRBJ1-1; no definite D call. In germline, CDR1 is SGHVS, CDR2 FNYEAQ. This CDR3 contains 14 residues. The V and J ends lost 2 bases and 0 bases respectively, with 7 bases between them.

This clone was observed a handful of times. The CDR3 DNA sequence: TGTGCCAGCAGTTTAGGGGTCGGGAGAGGTGGCTACACCTTC. It encodes CASSLGVGRGGYTF. V usage is TRBV28 and J usage is TRBJ1-2, with no clear D. CDR1 and CDR2 from the germline V gene are MDHEN and SYDVKM. Trimming shortened V by 2 bases and J by 7 bases, and 14 bases separated the two germline ends. There are 14 residues in the CDR3.

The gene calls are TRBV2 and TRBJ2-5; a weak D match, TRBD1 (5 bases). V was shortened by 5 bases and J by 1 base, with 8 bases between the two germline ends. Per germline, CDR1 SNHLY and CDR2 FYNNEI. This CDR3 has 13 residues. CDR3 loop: CASSLDSQETQYF. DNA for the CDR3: TGTGCCAGCAGTCTTGACAGCCAAGAGACCCAGTACTTC. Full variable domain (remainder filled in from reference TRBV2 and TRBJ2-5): EPEVTQTPSHQVTQMGQEVILRCVPISNHLYFYWYRQILGQKVEFLVSFYNNEISEKSEIFDDQFSVERPDGSNFTLKIRSTKLEDSAMYFCASSLDSQETQYFGPGTRLLVL.

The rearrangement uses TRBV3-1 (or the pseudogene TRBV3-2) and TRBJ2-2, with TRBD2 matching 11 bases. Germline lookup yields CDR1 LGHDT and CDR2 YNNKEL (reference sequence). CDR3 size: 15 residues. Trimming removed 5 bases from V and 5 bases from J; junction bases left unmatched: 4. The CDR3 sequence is CASSLTSGATGELFF. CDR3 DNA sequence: TGTGCCAGCAGCTTGACTAGCGGGGCGACCGGGGAGCTGTTTTTT.

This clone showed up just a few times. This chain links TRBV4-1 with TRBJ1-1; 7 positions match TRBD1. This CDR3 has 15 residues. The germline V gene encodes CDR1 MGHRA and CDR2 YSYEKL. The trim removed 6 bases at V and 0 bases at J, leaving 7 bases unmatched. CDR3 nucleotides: TGCGCCAGCAGTACTCAGGGACAGCTGAACACTGAAGCTTTCTTT. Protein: CASSTQGQLNTEAFF.

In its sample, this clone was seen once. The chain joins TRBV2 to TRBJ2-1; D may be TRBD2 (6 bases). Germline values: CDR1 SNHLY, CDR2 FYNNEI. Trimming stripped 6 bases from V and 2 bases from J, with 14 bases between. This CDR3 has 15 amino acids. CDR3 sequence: CASRETAGPYNEQFF. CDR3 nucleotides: TGTGCCAGCAGGGAGACAGCGGGTCCCTACAATGAGCAGTTCTTC.

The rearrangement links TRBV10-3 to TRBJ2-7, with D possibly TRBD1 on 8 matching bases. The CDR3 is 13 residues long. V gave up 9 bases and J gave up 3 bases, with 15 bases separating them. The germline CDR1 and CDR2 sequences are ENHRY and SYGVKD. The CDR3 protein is CAIRAGTGYEQYF. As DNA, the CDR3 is TGTGCCATTCGAGCGGGGACAGGCTACGAGCAGTACTTC.

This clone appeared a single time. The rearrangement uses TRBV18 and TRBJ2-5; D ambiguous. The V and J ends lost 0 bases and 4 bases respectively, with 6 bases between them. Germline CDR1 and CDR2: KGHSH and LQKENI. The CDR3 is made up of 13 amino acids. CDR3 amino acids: CASSPPVRETQYF. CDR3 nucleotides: TGTGCCAGCTCACCACCGGTACGAGAGACCCAGTACTTC.

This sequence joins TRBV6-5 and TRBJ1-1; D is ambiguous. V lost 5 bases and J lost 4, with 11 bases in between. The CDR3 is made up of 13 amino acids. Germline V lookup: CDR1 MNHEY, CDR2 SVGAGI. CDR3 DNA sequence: TGTGCCAGCAGTCGTTCAGGAGGCACTGAAGCTTTCTTT. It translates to CASSRSGGTEAFF.

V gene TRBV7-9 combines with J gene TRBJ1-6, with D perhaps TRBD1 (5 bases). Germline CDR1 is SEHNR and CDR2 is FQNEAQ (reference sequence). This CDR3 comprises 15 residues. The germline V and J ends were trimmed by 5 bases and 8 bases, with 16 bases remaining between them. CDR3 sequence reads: CASSPWTKEDSPLHF. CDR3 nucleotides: TGTGCCAGCAGCCCTTGGACAAAAGAGGATTCACCCCTCCACTTT.

The CDR3 is CASSQTANTEAFF. CDR3 bases: TGCGCCAGCAGCCAGACAGCGAACACTGAAGCTTTCTTT. This chain uses TRBV5-1 with TRBJ1-1, with D possibly being TRBD1 (5 bases). The CDR3 is made up of 13 amino acids. V lost 4 bases to trimming and J lost 1 base, with 8 bases between them. Germline lookup yields CDR1 SGHRS and CDR2 YFSETQ.

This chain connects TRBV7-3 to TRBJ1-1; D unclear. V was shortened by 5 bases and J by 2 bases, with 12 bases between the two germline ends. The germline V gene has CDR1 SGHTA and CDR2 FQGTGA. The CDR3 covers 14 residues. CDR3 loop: CASSPGPANTEAFF. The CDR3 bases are TGTGCCAGCAGCCCGGGCCCCGCCAACACTGAAGCTTTCTTT.